What follows are 18 T cell receptor beta chains derived from one specimen sequenced in a study of shared clonotypes between healthy human individuals (dated by TCRdb to 2018 to 2021). Receptor libraries were prepared by the immunoSEQ multiplex PCR assay. Sourced from immuneACCESS, this table was stored by TCRdb with only in-frame sequences that have V and J called. A share of the clones is absent; for the studies checked, an unresolved V gene accounts for under half, and the remainder has no known explanation. The sample data list approximately 1,500,000 clones, and approximately 98% of these were observed just once. Jointly, the top ten make up about 0.45% of the sample. Sequenced: naive CD4+ T cells sorted from blood. The label giving this sample's cell subset or site can be read as: CD45RA+ positively selected. The receptors shown here come from a man aged 30 to 45 in good health.

This chain's CDR3 is CASSMSGLAGRLSYNEQFF. The CDR3, as DNA: TGTGCCAGTAGTATGTCGGGACTAGCGGGAAGACTCTCCTACAATGAGCAGTTCTTC. V gene TRBV19 combines with J gene TRBJ2-1; 13 bases are shared with TRBD2. Trimming cost V 3 bases and J 0 bases; bases outside gene matches: 8. CDR1 and CDR2 (germline): LNHDA, SQIVND (reference sequence). The length of the CDR3 is 19 residues.

The rearrangement links TRBV30 to TRBJ2-6; TRBD1 agrees at 7 bases. The CDR3 sequence is 18 residues long. Germline V gene sequence: CDR1 GTSNPN, CDR2 SVGIG (reference sequence). Unmatched junction bases numbered 11, after V lost 2 bases and J lost 1 base. CDR3: CAWSIHRGTYSGANVLTF. The CDR3 nucleotides are TGTGCCTGGAGTATACACAGGGGAACATATTCTGGGGCCAACGTCCTGACTTTC.

CDR3 sequence: CASRVVPEAFF. The CDR3 DNA sequence: TGTGCCAGCAGGGTGGTTCCTGAAGCTTTCTTT. The V gene is TRBV2, the J gene TRBJ1-1; D remains ambiguous. CDR3 length equals 11 residues. Per the germline V gene, CDR1 is SNHLY and CDR2 is FYNNEI. V was clipped by 6 bases and J by 6 bases, with 8 bases between them.

This CDR3 is CASSLVGSGGEKLFF. Here the CDR3 DNA reads TGCGCCAGCAGCTTGGTTGGTAGTGGAGGTGAAAAACTGTTTTTT. V is TRBV5-1 and J is TRBJ1-4, with unresolved D. With 0 bases removed from V and 7 bases from J, the gap between germline ends came to 13 bases. CDR3 size: 15 residues. Germline CDR1 SGHRS, CDR2 YFSETQ.

The gene calls are TRBV6-5 and TRBJ2-7, with 9 bases that match TRBD1. The trim removed 2 bases at V and 1 base at J, leaving 3 bases unmatched. Germline V lookup: CDR1 MNHEY, CDR2 SVGAGI. The CDR3 loop spans 15 amino acids. The CDR3 sequence is CASSYGGQGSYEQYF. The CDR3, as DNA: TGTGCCAGCAGTTACGGGGGACAGGGATCCTACGAGCAGTACTTC.

The chain links TRBV2 to TRBJ2-5, with TRBD2 identical over 13 bases. Trimming at V came to 6 bases and at J to 2 bases, leaving 9 bases not matched to a gene. The CDR3 has 17 residues. CDR1 and CDR2 (germline): SNHLY, FYNNEI. CDR3 DNA sequence: TGTGCCAGCAGGGGGACTAGCGGGATGATCCTACAAGAGACCCAGTACTTC. Encoded protein: CASRGTSGMILQETQYF.

V is TRBV11-2 and J is TRBJ2-3; possibly TRBD2 for D (7 bases). The CDR3 covers 16 residues. Between the trimmed V and J ends, which lost 5 bases and 2 bases, there was a span of 17 bases. Germline assignment: CDR1 SGHAT and CDR2 FQNNGV. DNA for the CDR3: TGTGCCAGCAGCCCAATCGCGGGGGCGAACACAGATACGCAGTATTTT. Translation gives CASSPIAGANTDTQYF.

The J gene is TRBJ2-7, the V gene TRBV5-4; D is unclear. The CDR3 spans 15 residues. From germline, CDR1 is SGHNT and CDR2 YYREEE (reference sequence). V was trimmed by 0 bases and J by 5 bases, leaving 15 bases between them. This chain's CDR3 is CASSLAGPPGDEQYF. CDR3 in DNA: TGTGCCAGCAGCTTGGCCGGGCCCCCGGGCGACGAGCAGTACTTC.

The chain has TRBV5-1 and TRBJ2-7; 8 nucleotides align to TRBD2. With 1 base clipped from V and 2 bases from J, the junction kept 5 bases outside the gene matches. There are 15 residues in the CDR3. Germline V gives CDR1 SGHRS, CDR2 YFSETQ. CDR3 residues: CASSLNGGRTYEQYF. The CDR3 bases are TGCGCCAGCAGCTTGAATGGCGGGAGGACCTACGAGCAGTACTTC.

The V call is TRBV2, the J call TRBJ2-1; perhaps TRBD2 as D (5 bases). V shed 6 bases and J shed 0 bases, with 12 bases lying between them. The CDR3 sequence is 15 residues long. Germline V gene lookup returns CDR1 SNHLY and CDR2 FYNNEI. CDR3 loop: CASSADRGSYNEQFF. The CDR3 bases are TGTGCCAGCAGCGCGGATCGGGGCTCCTACAATGAGCAGTTCTTC. Variable domain in full (rest from reference TRBV2 and TRBJ2-1): EPEVTQTPSHQVTQMGQEVILRCVPISNHLYFYWYRQILGQKVEFLVSFYNNEISEKSEIFDDQFSVERPDGSNFTLKIRSTKLEDSAMYFCASSADRGSYNEQFFGPGTRLTVL.

This clone was recorded a few times. Other DNA sequences within the sample encode an identical CDR3. The chain is built from TRBV18 and TRBJ2-2; perhaps TRBD1 as D (5 bases). This CDR3 is 14 amino acids long. CDR1 KGHSH and CDR2 LQKENI come from the germline V gene. Between the trimmed V and J ends, which lost 3 bases and 1 base, there was a span of 6 bases. The CDR3 region is CASSPQGNTGELFF. The DNA of the CDR3 is TGTGCCAGCTCACCGCAGGGGAACACCGGGGAGCTGTTTTTT.

V gene TRBV9 combines with J gene TRBJ2-1; 11 positions agree with TRBD2. This CDR3 comprises 16 residues. Germline assignment: CDR1 SGDLS and CDR2 YYNGEE. V lost 2 bases, J lost 4 bases, and 5 bases stayed unmatched. The CDR3 nucleotides read TGTGCCAGCAGCGTCGTACTAGCGGGAGAATACAATGAGCAGTTCTTC. It encodes CASSVVLAGEYNEQFF.

The rearrangement links TRBV27 to TRBJ1-1; TRBD1 matches at 10 bases. Germline V lookup: CDR1 MNHEY, CDR2 SMNVEV (reference sequence). The trim removed 7 bases at V and 6 bases at J, leaving 8 bases unmatched. The CDR3 contains 14 residues. CDR3: CASTGTGVLAEAFF. CDR3 coding DNA: TGTGCCAGCACTGGGACAGGGGTTTTAGCTGAAGCTTTCTTT.

The chain links TRBV29-1 to TRBJ2-5; 12 bases match TRBD1. Unmatched junction bases numbered 7, after V lost 6 bases and J lost 5 bases. Germline V gives CDR1 SQVTM, CDR2 ANQGSEA. The CDR3 spans 14 residues. CDR3 region: CSVTGTGGVETQYF. The DNA of the CDR3 is TGCAGCGTGACCGGGACAGGGGGCGTCGAGACCCAGTACTTC.

The chain carries TRBV27 and TRBJ1-5; possible D gene TRBD1, 6 bases. Germline values: CDR1 MNHEY, CDR2 SMNVEV (reference sequence). Trimming pared 5 bases from V and 11 bases from J, leaving 22 bases between. The CDR3 runs to 15 residues. The CDR3 loop is CASSPYGTSGTAQHF. CDR3 DNA: TGTGCCAGCAGTCCCTACGGGACATCGGGCACAGCCCAGCATTTT.

The CDR3 sequence is CAWSRIGAPNTEAFF. The CDR3 DNA is TGTGCCTGGAGTAGGATAGGGGCCCCGAACACTGAAGCTTTCTTT. This chain links TRBV30 with TRBJ1-1; weak D call: TRBD1 (5 bases). This CDR3 is 15 amino acids long. The germline CDR1 and CDR2 sequences are GTSNPN and SVGIG (reference sequence). Trimming took 2 bases from V and 1 from J, leaving 14 bases between them.

The gene calls are TRBV15 and TRBJ1-2, with D perhaps matching TRBD1 (5 bases). V dropped 0 bases and J dropped 7 bases, with 15 bases sitting between them. CDR3 length equals 15 residues. Germline V gene sequence: CDR1 LNHNV, CDR2 YYDKDF (reference sequence). CDR3 nucleotide sequence: TGTGCCACCAGCAGAGATCCGGCTAAGGGGCTTGGCTACACCTTC. It is translated as CATSRDPAKGLGYTF.

This clone was counted a single time. The chain has TRBV11-2 and TRBJ1-2; a weak D match, TRBD1 (5 bases). Trimming cost V 2 bases and J 4 bases, with 20 bases left between them. The V gene's germline CDR1 is SGHAT and CDR2 FQNNGV. The CDR3 is 17 residues long. The CDR3 sequence: CASSLPRGVGESYGYTF. CDR3 in DNA: TGTGCCAGCAGCTTACCCCGGGGGGTAGGGGAGAGCTATGGCTACACCTTC.